This T cell receptor beta chain was sequenced for a study of long-term antiretroviral therapy in people with HIV. Study results and limitations: Narrower CDR3 length ranges marked HIV repertoires relative to controls.

With regard to this clone: The antigen is undetermined.

Survey level was the resolution at which the v3.0 immunoSEQ assay ran. Per-sample sequencing targets were roughly 40,000-50,000 T-cell genomes. Some clones are missing from TCRdb's copy, which holds only in-frame ones; the method was immunoSEQ multiplex PCR. This table holds about 28,000 clones, about 95% found once. J gave up 4 bases and V 0 bases, and 7 bases lay outside the gene matches. The germline gives CDR1 SGHRS, CDR2 YFSETQ. This CDR3 spans 16 amino acids. This TCR derives from a man aged 25-40 years with HIV. The chain carries TRBV5-1 and TRBJ2-5; the match to TRBD2 covers 9 bases. The material sequenced was unsorted PBMCs, taken 6 to 6.5 years after starting antiretroviral therapy. The CDR3 here is CASSLGEAGGIETQYF. The CDR3 DNA sequence: TGCGCCAGCAGCTTGGGAGAGGCGGGGGGGATAGAGACCCAGTACTTC.